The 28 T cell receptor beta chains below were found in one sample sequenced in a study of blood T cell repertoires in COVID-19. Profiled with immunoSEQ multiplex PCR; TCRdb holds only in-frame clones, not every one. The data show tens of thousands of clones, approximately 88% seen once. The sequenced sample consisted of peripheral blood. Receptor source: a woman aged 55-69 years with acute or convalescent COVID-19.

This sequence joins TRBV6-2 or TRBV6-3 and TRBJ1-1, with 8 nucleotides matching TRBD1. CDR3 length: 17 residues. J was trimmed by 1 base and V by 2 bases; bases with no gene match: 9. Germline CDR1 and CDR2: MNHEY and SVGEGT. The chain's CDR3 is CASSYPRQGTRNTEAFF. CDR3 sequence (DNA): TGTGCCAGCAGTTACCCAAGACAGGGGACGCGGAACACTGAAGCTTTCTTT.

Written as DNA, the CDR3 is TGTGCCAGCAGTGCTGGGCCGAACACTGAAGCTTTCTTT. This codes for CASSAGPNTEAFF. This chain connects TRBV2 to TRBJ1-1; D unresolved. CDR3 length: 13 amino acids. Looked up from germline, CDR1 is SNHLY and CDR2 is FYNNEI. With 4 bases removed from V and 1 base from J, the gap between germline ends came to 7 bases.

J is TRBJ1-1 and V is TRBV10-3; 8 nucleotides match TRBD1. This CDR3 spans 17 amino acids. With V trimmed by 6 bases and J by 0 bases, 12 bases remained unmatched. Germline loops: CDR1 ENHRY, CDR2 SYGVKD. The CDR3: CAIRITGQGPMNTEAFF. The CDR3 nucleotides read TGTGCCATCAGGATTACCGGACAGGGACCTATGAACACTGAAGCTTTCTTT.

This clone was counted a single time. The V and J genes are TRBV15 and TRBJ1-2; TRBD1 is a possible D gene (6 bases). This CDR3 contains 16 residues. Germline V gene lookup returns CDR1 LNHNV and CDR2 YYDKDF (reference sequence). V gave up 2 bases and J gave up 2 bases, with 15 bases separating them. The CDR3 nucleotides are TGTGCCACCAGCAGAACTAGGACAGATCAAAACTATGGCTACACCTTC. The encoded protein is CATSRTRTDQNYGYTF.

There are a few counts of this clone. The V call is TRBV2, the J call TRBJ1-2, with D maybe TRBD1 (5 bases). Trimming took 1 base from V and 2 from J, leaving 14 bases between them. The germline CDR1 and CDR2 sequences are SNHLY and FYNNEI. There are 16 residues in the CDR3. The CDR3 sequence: CASSEGWGSSNYGYTF. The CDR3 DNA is TGTGCCAGCAGTGAAGGTTGGGGCAGTTCAAACTATGGCTACACCTTC.

CDR3 region: CASSFGSEAFF. CDR3 nucleotide sequence: TGTGCCAGCAGTTTCGGGTCTGAAGCTTTCTTT. V is TRBV12-3 or TRBV12-4 and J is TRBJ1-1; D remains ambiguous. V was trimmed by 3 bases and J by 6 bases, leaving 5 bases between them. This CDR3 is built from 11 residues.

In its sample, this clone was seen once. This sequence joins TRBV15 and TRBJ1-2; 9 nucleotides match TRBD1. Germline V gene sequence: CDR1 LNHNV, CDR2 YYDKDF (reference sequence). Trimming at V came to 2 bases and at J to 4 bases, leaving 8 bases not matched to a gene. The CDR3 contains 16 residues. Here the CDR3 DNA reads TGTGCCACCAGCAGAAGCCGAGGACAGGGGACCTATGGCTACACCTTC. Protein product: CATSRSRGQGTYGYTF.

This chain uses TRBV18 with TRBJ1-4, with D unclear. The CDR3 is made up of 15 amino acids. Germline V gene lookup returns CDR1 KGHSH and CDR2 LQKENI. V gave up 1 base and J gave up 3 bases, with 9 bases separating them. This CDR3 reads CASSPLTSSNEKLFF. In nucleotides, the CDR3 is TGTGCCAGCTCACCACTGACATCATCTAATGAAAAACTGTTTTTT.

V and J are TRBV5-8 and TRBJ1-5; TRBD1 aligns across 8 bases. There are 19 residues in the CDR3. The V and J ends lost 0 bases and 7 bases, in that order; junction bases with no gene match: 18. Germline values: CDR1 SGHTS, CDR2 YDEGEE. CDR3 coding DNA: TGTGCCAGCAGCTTGGCAAGAGCCGGACAGGGAAGAAGGGGCCAGCCCCAGCATTTT. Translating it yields CASSLARAGQGRRGQPQHF. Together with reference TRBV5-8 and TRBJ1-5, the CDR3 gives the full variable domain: EAGVTQSPTHLIKTRGQQATLRCSPISGHTSVYWYQQALGLGLQFLLWYDEGEERNRGNFPPRFSGRQFPNYSSELNVNALELEDSALYLCASSLARAGQGRRGQPQHFGDGTRLSIL.

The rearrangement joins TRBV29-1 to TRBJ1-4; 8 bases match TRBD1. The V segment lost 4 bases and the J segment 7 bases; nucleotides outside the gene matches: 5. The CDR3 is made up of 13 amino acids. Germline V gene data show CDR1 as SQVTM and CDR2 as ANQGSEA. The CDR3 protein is CSVAGGEGEKLFF. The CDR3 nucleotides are TGCAGCGTTGCAGGGGGCGAGGGTGAAAAACTGTTTTTT.

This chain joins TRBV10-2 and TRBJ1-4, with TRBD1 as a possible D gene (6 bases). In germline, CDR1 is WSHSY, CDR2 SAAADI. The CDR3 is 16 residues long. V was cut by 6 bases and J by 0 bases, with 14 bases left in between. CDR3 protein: CASRDSASATNEKLFF. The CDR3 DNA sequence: TGCGCCAGCAGGGACAGTGCCTCAGCAACTAATGAAAAACTGTTTTTT.

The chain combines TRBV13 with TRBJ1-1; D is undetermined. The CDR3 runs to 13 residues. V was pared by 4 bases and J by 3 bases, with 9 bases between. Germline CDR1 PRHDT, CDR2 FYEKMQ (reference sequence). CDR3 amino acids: CASSSGLDTEAFF. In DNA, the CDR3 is TGTGCCAGCAGCTCAGGACTTGACACTGAAGCTTTCTTT.

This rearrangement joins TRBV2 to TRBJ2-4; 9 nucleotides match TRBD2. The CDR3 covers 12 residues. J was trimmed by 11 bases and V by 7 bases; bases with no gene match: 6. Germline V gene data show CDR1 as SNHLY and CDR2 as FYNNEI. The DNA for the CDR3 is TGTGCCAGCACTCAAGCGGGAGGACTTCAGTACTTC. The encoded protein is CASTQAGGLQYF.

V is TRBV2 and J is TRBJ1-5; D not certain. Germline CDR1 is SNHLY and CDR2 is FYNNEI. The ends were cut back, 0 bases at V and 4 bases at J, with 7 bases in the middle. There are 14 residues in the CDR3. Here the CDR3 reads CASSEAEGNQPQHF. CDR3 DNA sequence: TGTGCCAGCAGTGAAGCGGAGGGAAATCAGCCCCAGCATTTT.

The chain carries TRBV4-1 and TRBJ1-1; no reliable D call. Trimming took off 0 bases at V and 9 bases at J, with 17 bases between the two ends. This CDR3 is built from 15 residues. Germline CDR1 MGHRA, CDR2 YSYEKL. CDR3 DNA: TGCGCCAGCAGCCAAGATGGATCGGGGTTTAGGAAAGCTTTCTTT. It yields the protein CASSQDGSGFRKAFF.

CDR3 loop: CASSLSDRVEGYTF. As DNA, the CDR3 is TGCGCCAGCAGCCTGTCCGACAGGGTGGAGGGCTACACCTTC. The V gene is TRBV5-1, the J gene TRBJ1-2, with TRBD1 matching over 7 bases. The CDR3 is 14 amino acids. Per germline, CDR1 SGHRS and CDR2 YFSETQ. V lost 4 bases and J lost 8; bases outside the gene matches: 11.

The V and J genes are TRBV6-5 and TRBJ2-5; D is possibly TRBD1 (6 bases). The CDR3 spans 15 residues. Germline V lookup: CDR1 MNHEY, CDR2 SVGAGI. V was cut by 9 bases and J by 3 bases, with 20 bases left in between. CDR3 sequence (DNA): TGTGCCAGTGGCTATAACAGGGCGACCAAAGAGACCCAGTACTTC. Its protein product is CASGYNRATKETQYF.

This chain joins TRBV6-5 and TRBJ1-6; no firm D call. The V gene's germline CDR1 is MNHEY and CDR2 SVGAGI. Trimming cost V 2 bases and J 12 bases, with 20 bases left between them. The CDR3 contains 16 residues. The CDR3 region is CASSYIYPPGQLPLHF. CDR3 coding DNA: TGTGCCAGCAGTTACATTTACCCACCGGGTCAGTTACCCCTCCACTTT.

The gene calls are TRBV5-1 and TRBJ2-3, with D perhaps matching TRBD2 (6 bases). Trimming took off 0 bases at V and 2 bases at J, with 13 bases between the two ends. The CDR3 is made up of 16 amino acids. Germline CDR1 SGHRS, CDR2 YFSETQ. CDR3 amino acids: CASSLAPGVFTDTQYF. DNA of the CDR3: TGCGCCAGCAGCTTGGCTCCGGGGGTATTCACAGATACGCAGTATTTT.

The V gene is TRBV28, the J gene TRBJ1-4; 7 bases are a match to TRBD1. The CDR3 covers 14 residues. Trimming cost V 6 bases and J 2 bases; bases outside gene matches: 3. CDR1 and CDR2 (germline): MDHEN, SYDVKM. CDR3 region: CASSRGQTNEKLFF. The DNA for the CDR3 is TGTGCCAGCAGCCGGGGACAGACTAATGAAAAACTGTTTTTT.

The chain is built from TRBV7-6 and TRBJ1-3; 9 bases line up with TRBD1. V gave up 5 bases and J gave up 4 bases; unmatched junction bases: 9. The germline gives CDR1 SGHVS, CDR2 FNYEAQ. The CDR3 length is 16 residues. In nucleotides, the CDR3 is TGTGCCAGCAGCGCCCGGGGGACAGGGTTGGGAAACACCATATATTTT. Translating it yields CASSARGTGLGNTIYF.

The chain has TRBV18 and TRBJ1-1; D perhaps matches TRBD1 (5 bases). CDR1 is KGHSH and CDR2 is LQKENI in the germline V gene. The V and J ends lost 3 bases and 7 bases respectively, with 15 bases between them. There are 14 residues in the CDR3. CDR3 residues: CASSPGQYRNEAFF. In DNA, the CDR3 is TGTGCCAGCTCACCCGGACAATATAGAAATGAAGCTTTCTTT.

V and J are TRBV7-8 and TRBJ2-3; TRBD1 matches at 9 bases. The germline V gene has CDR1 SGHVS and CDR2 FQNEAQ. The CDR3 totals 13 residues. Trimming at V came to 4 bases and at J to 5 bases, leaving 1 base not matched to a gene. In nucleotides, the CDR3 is TGTGCCAGCAGCTGGACAGGGGAAGATACGCAGTATTTT. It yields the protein CASSWTGEDTQYF. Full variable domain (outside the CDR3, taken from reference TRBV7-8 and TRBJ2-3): GAGVSQSPRYKVAKRGQDVALRCDPISGHVSLFWYQQALGQGPEFLTYFQNEAQLDKSGLPSDRFFAERPEGSVSTLKIQRTQQEDSAVYLCASSWTGEDTQYFGPGTRLTVL.

This CDR3 is CASSTHRRRSYEQYV. The CDR3, as DNA: TGTGCCAGCAGCACGCACAGACGTCGCTCCTACGAGCAGTACGTC. The chain has TRBV9 and TRBJ2-7; D unresolved. This CDR3 has 15 amino acids. V was clipped by 4 bases and J by 0 bases, with 14 bases between them. Germline CDR1 and CDR2: SGDLS and YYNGEE.

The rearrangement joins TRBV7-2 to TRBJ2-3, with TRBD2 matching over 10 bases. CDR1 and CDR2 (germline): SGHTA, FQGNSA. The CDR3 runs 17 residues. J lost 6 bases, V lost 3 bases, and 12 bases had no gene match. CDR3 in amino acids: CASSFLSSGRPGDTQYF. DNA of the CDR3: TGTGCCAGCAGCTTTCTCTCTAGCGGGAGACCGGGGGATACGCAGTATTTT.

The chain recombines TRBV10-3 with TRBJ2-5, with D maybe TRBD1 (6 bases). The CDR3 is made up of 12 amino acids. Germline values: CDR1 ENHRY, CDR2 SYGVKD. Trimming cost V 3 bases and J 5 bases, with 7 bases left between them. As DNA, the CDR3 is TGTGCCATCAGTGAAAGGGGGGAGACCCAGTACTTC. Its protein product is CAISERGETQYF.

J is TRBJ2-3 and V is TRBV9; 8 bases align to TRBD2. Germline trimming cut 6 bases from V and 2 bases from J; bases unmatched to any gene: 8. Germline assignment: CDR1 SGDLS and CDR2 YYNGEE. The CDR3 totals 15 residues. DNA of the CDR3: TGTGCCAGCACGGGGGGGGTGTCCCACACAGATACGCAGTATTTT. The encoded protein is CASTGGVSHTDTQYF.

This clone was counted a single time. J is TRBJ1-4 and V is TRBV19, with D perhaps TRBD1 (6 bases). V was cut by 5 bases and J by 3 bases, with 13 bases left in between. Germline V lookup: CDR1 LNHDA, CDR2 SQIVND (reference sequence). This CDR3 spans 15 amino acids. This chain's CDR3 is CASSSGVPSNEKLFF. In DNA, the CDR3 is TGTGCCAGTAGTTCAGGGGTGCCTTCTAATGAAAAACTGTTTTTT.